This is a list of T cell receptor beta chains from one sample in a study of CD8+CD57+ T cells in acquired aplastic anemia. Each CDR3 protein is one row after TCRdb ran MiXCR on the reads. The sample includes under 500,000 distinct CDR3 sequences, around 32% of them seen just once. The sequencing sample was made of sorted CD4+, CD8+, or CD8+CD57+ T cells (not recorded which) from PBMCs. Receptors were obtained from a human donor with aplastic anemia. CDR3s include the opening cysteine and the closing phenylalanine or tryptophan. Each record gives: D gene, J gene, V gene, clone size, CDR3 DNA, CDR3 protein. A D gene is named only where the DNA matches it firmly. The listing skips clone size in some rows; elsewhere it reads once, few, many or a size class.

. | TRBJ2-2 | TRBV9 | few | TGTGCCAGCAGCGTAGGGCCCGGAGACACCGGGGAGCTGTTTTTT | CASSVGPGDTGELFF
TRBD1 | TRBJ1-6 | TRBV20-1 | few | TGCAGTGCTAGAGATGTTTCAGGGACAGGGTCCTATAATTCACCCCTCCACTTT | CSARDVSGTGSYNSPLHF
. | TRBJ2-7 | TRBV4-2 | few | TGTGCCAGCAGCCACGAAACTAGATCCTACGAGCAGTACTTC | CASSHETRSYEQYF
. | TRBJ1-2 | TRBV25-1 | once | TGTGCCAGCAGTGCTAGAGGGCTCGGCTCCCCCTATGGCTACACCTTC | CASSARGLGSPYGYTF
TRBD2 | TRBJ2-7 | TRBV9 | many | TGTGCCAGCAGCGTAGATGTAGCGGGGCTCTACGAGCAGTACTTC | CASSVDVAGLYEQYF
TRBD1 | TRBJ2-3 | TRBV12-3/TRBV12-4 | few | TGTGCCAGCAGTCCTCGACAGGGAATCGGCTCAGATACGCAGTATTTT | CASSPRQGIGSDTQYF
. | TRBJ1-4 | TRBV19 | many | TGTGCCAGTAGTAGGACAGCAACTAATGAAAAACTGTTTTTT | CASSRTATNEKLFF
. | TRBJ1-6 | TRBV5-1 | many | TGCGCCAGCAGCGCGCGGACAGCCGACCCCCTCCACTTT | CASSARTADPLHF
. | TRBJ2-7 | TRBV7-8 | few | TGTGCCAGCAGCCCTAGGACACAACCCTACGAGCAGTACTTC | CASSPRTQPYEQYF
. | TRBJ1-1 | TRBV25-1 | many | TGTGCCAGCAGTGATTATACGACTGAAGCTTTCTTT | CASSDYTTEAFF
TRBD1 | TRBJ1-5 | TRBV25-1 | many | TGTGCCAGCAGTGGTGGACAGGGTTCGGGAAATCAGCCCCAGCATTTT | CASSGGQGSGNQPQHF
. | TRBJ2-5 | TRBV4-1 | many | TGCGCCAGCAGCCAAGAAGGGCAAGAGACCCAGTACTTC | CASSQEGQETQYF
TRBD1 | TRBJ2-7 | TRBV12-3/TRBV12-4 | . | TGTGCCAGCAGGAAGACAGGGGAGCCCTACGAGCAGTACTTC | CASRKTGEPYEQYF
. | TRBJ1-5 | TRBV19 | many | TGTGCCAGTGGACGGACTAATCAGCCCCAGCATTTT | CASGRTNQPQHF
. | TRBJ2-1 | TRBV12-3/TRBV12-4 | . | TGTGCCAGCAGTTTAGTGAGTGGGGGGGCAAACGAGCAGTTCTTC | CASSLVSGGANEQFF
TRBD1 | TRBJ1-5 | TRBV19 | many | TGTGCCAGTAGTGGGACAGAGATGAGCAATCAGCCCCAGCATTTT | CASSGTEMSNQPQHF
. | TRBJ2-7 | TRBV11-2 | . | TGTGCCAGCAGCTTAGAGGGAAAGGGCTCCTACGAGCAGTACTTC | CASSLEGKGSYEQYF
TRBD2 | TRBJ2-7 | TRBV5-1 | many | TGTGCCAGCAGCTTATCGGGGGGCTACGAGCAGTACTTC | CASSLSGGYEQYF
TRBD1 | TRBJ1-6 | TRBV25-1 | . | TGTGCCAGCAGTGAGACCGGGACAGGGGATTCACCCCTCCACTTT | CASSETGTGDSPLHF
TRBD1 | TRBJ1-2 | TRBV6-1 | few | TGTGCCAGCAGTGAACTCCAGGACAGGGTGCCTAACTATGGCTACACCTTC | CASSELQDRVPNYGYTF